This entry lists 11 T cell receptor beta chains sequenced from one sample in a study of beta chain features in type 1 diabetes. The study, taken as a whole, reports: All four CD4+ subsets of Type 1 diabetes patients contained TCRB CDR3s that were moderately but significantly shorter.

The study reverse transcribed the entire isolated RNA, so it sequenced expressed TCRB transcripts. Assay used: immunoSEQ multiplex PCR; TCRdb lists only in-frame clones, some missing. In the table there are approximately 60,000 clones, about 50% of which are singletons. The antigens these receptors bind are not known. The sequencing sample was made of Tregs from blood. Source of these receptors: a woman in her thirties or forties with type 1 diabetes.

The rearrangement joins TRBV7-3 to TRBJ1-1; no firm D call. Germline V lookup: CDR1 SGHTA, CDR2 FQGTGA. This CDR3 contains 13 residues. The V end lost 4 bases, the J end lost 3 bases, and 9 bases lay between the germline ends. CDR3 sequence reads: CASSSNIYTEAFF. DNA for the CDR3: TGTGCCAGCAGCTCCAACATCTACACTGAAGCTTTCTTT.

The CDR3 spells CASSLEGAGELFF. For the CDR3, the DNA is TGCGCCAGCAGCTTGGAAGGGGCCGGGGAGCTGTTTTTT. The chain recombines TRBV5-1 with TRBJ2-2; a weak D match, TRBD1 (5 bases). Trimming left V 0 bases short and J 6 bases short, with 6 bases between. The germline CDR1 and CDR2 sequences are SGHRS and YFSETQ. The CDR3 has 13 amino acids.

V gene TRBV27 combines with J gene TRBJ2-7; possibly TRBD1 for D (5 bases). The CDR3 has 16 residues. Germline CDR1 and CDR2: MNHEY and SMNVEV (reference sequence). Trimming removed 8 bases at V and 7 bases at J, with 27 bases between. The CDR3 here is CASSKGFLLGSSEQYF. DNA of the CDR3: TGTGCCAGCTCTAAGGGGTTTCTTTTGGGCTCGAGTGAGCAGTACTTC.

This chain uses TRBV27 with TRBJ2-7, with a tentative D call TRBD2 (5 bases). The CDR3 has 12 residues. V was cut by 6 bases and J by 7 bases, with 13 bases left in between. Germline assignment: CDR1 MNHEY and CDR2 SMNVEV (reference sequence). CDR3 nucleotide sequence: TGTGCCAGCAGGGCTAGCTCGGGGGAGCAGTACTTC. This sequence encodes CASRASSGEQYF.

The chain combines TRBV27 with TRBJ2-1, with TRBD2 matching 13 bases. CDR3 size: 19 residues. V shed 0 bases and J 7 bases; nucleotides not matched to a gene: 12. Germline V gene data show CDR1 as MNHEY and CDR2 as SMNVEV (reference sequence). The CDR3 DNA reads TGTGCCAGCAGTTTATCGAACCCTTTACTAGCGGGAGGGAATAATGAGCAGTTCTTC. Protein product: CASSLSNPLLAGGNNEQFF.

This clone is categorized as medium-sized (0.01 to 0.1%). CDR3 sequence: CASSSAASGKAFF. The CDR3 region has the DNA TGTGCCAGCAGCAGTGCGGCCAGTGGCAAAGCTTTCTTT. This chain links TRBV2 with TRBJ1-1; no reliable D call. This CDR3 has 13 amino acids. Looked up from germline, CDR1 is SNHLY and CDR2 is FYNNEI. Trimming left V 6 bases short and J 9 bases short, with 17 bases between.

This clone has only a few counts. V usage is TRBV18 and J usage is TRBJ2-7; D is unresolved. This CDR3 has 13 amino acids. Looked up from germline, CDR1 is KGHSH and CDR2 is LQKENI. Trimming removed 6 bases from V and 1 base from J, with 10 bases in between. The chain's CDR3 is CASSLAVSYEQYF. The DNA for the CDR3 is TGTGCCAGCTCGCTGGCGGTTTCCTACGAGCAGTACTTC.

V and J are TRBV19 and TRBJ2-2, with 10 bases identical to TRBD2. V shed 7 bases and J 8 bases; nucleotides not matched to a gene: 7. The CDR3 contains 14 residues. Per the germline V gene, CDR1 is LNHDA and CDR2 is SQIVND (reference sequence). The CDR3 reads CASTSSGRKGELFF. The CDR3 DNA reads TGTGCCAGTACGAGTAGCGGGAGGAAAGGGGAGCTGTTTTTT.

V and J are TRBV5-1 and TRBJ1-2; TRBD1 agrees at 10 bases. After removal of 2 bases from V and 4 bases from J, the junction contained 11 bases not matched to a gene. CDR1 and CDR2 (germline): SGHRS, YFSETQ. The length of the CDR3 is 17 residues. CDR3 sequence reads: CASSFYRDRGRSYGYTF. The CDR3 coding sequence is TGCGCCAGCAGCTTTTACCGGGACAGGGGCCGATCCTATGGCTACACCTTC.

This clone was seen only a few times. The chain couples TRBV5-1 to TRBJ2-5; 7 bases line up with TRBD1. The J call is uncertain, as TRBJ2-7 better fits the DNA end. The CDR3 extends over 14 amino acids. Germline values: CDR1 SGHRS, CDR2 YFSETQ. CDR3 DNA sequence: TGCGCCAGCAGCTTGGAACAGGGGAACTACGAGCAGTACTTC. This sequence encodes CASSLEQGNYEQYF.

This clone was recorded a few times. The V and J genes are TRBV7-2 and TRBJ2-1; TRBD2 matches at 7 bases. The CDR3 consists of 13 residues. Germline CDR1 SGHTA, CDR2 FQGNSA. The V gene end was trimmed by 11 bases and the J gene end by 2 bases; junction bases not matched to a gene: 6. The CDR3 is CASGGGAYNEQFF. DNA for the CDR3: TGTGCCTCGGGGGGTGGCGCCTACAATGAGCAGTTCTTC. Full variable domain (outside the CDR3, taken from reference TRBV7-2 and TRBJ2-1): GAGVSQSPSNKVTEKGKDVELRCDPISGHTALYWYRQSLGQGLEFLIYFQGNSAPDKSGLPSDRFSAERTGGSVSTLTIQRTQQEDSAVYLCASGGGAYNEQFFGPGTRLTVL.